The 31 T cell receptor beta chains below come from one sample, sequenced in a study of OX40 agonist ivuxolimab in advanced cancers. Assay: immunoSEQ multiplex PCR; the TCRdb copy retains only in-frame clones and omits some. In the table there are approximately 65,000 clones, 86% of which are singletons. This specimen was CD4+ or CD8+ T cells sorted from blood, taken in a trial of the OX40 agonist ivuxolimab. The receptor set was obtained from an adult with an advanced solid tumor such as melanoma, head and neck, liver or kidney cancer.

This chain uses TRBV5-8 with TRBJ2-2; D is unclear. Between the trimmed V and J ends, which lost 1 base and 6 bases, there was a span of 7 bases. This CDR3 has 13 amino acids. Germline-derived CDR1 and CDR2 are SGHTS and YDEGEE. The CDR3 region is CASSLWKAGELFF. CDR3 DNA: TGTGCCAGCAGCTTGTGGAAGGCCGGGGAGCTGTTTTTT.

The chain combines TRBV10-3 with TRBJ2-3, with 9 bases identical to TRBD1. This CDR3 contains 14 residues. Germline CDR1 is ENHRY and CDR2 is SYGVKD. J lost 4 bases, V lost 8 bases, and 7 bases had no gene match. The CDR3 nucleotides are TGTGCCATCGCAGGGACAGGGATCGCAGATACGCAGTATTTT. Protein product: CAIAGTGIADTQYF.

The chain links TRBV6-1 to TRBJ2-7; 7 bases align to TRBD1. The germline CDR1 and CDR2 sequences are MNHNS and SASEGT. V lost 6 bases, J lost 7 bases, and 9 bases stayed unmatched. The CDR3 contains 13 residues. The CDR3: CASRKDRDREQYF. The CDR3 bases are TGTGCCAGCAGGAAAGACAGGGACAGAGAGCAGTACTTC.

V gene TRBV27 combines with J gene TRBJ1-2; TRBD1 matches at 9 bases. The CDR3 totals 15 residues. CDR1 is MNHEY and CDR2 is SMNVEV in the germline V gene (reference sequence). The ends lost 3 bases at V and 4 bases at J; junction bases unmatched: 6. The CDR3 DNA sequence: TGTGCCAGCAGTTTGTCCGGGACAGGGACCTATGGCTACACCTTC. This gives the protein CASSLSGTGTYGYTF.

V gene TRBV7-2 combines with J gene TRBJ1-2; unclear D gene. The CDR3 spans 14 residues. Germline CDR1 reads SGHTA; CDR2 reads FQGNSA. Trimming removed 3 bases from V and 7 bases from J, with 15 bases in between. DNA for the CDR3: TGTGCCAGCAGCTTCGATGAACAAGGTTTTGGCTACACCTTC. This sequence encodes CASSFDEQGFGYTF.

V usage is TRBV25-1 and J usage is TRBJ2-5; D perhaps matches TRBD2 (6 bases). The germline CDR1 and CDR2 sequences are MGHDK and SYGVNS. The CDR3 is 14 residues long. V shed 9 bases and J shed 6 bases, with 20 bases lying between them. The CDR3 protein is CASMRGGTEKTQYF. CDR3 DNA sequence: TGTGCCAGTATGCGCGGAGGGACCGAGAAGACCCAGTACTTC.

The chain recombines TRBV27 with TRBJ1-1, with a tentative D call TRBD1 (6 bases). Germline-derived CDR1 and CDR2 are MNHEY and SMNVEV (reference sequence). Between the trimmed V and J ends, which lost 8 bases and 8 bases, there was a span of 21 bases. The CDR3 loop spans 14 amino acids. The CDR3 spells CASGRDTGRGEAFF. CDR3 DNA: TGTGCCAGCGGACGGGACACGGGGCGAGGGGAAGCTTTCTTT.

V is TRBV7-8 and J is TRBJ2-7; 7 bases map to TRBD1. The trim removed 5 bases at V and 5 bases at J, leaving 9 bases unmatched. Germline CDR1 SGHVS, CDR2 FQNEAQ. This CDR3 has 14 residues. The CDR3 region is CASSLDRARDEQYF. CDR3 DNA sequence: TGTGCCAGCAGCCTAGACAGGGCTCGGGACGAGCAGTACTTC.

This sequence joins TRBV5-1 and TRBJ1-1; no clear D. Deletions cut 4 bases from V and 2 bases from J, with 9 bases between. Germline CDR1 SGHRS, CDR2 YFSETQ. The CDR3 is 13 amino acids. The CDR3 reads CASSPAGNTEAFF. CDR3 DNA sequence: TGCGCCAGCAGCCCCGCCGGAAACACTGAAGCTTTCTTT.

V usage is TRBV7-9 and J usage is TRBJ1-5, with D possibly TRBD1 on 6 matching bases. Trimming stripped 6 bases from V and 7 bases from J, with 13 bases between. This CDR3 comprises 13 residues. Germline V gene sequence: CDR1 SEHNR, CDR2 FQNEAQ (reference sequence). In DNA form, the CDR3 reads TGTGCCAGCAGGGGCAGGACAGACCAGCCCCAGCATTTT. As protein: CASRGRTDQPQHF.

The V call is TRBV7-9, the J call TRBJ1-5; D remains ambiguous. Germline lookup yields CDR1 SEHNR and CDR2 FQNEAQ (reference sequence). The CDR3 spans 18 residues. Trimming removed 2 bases from V and 0 bases from J, with 17 bases in between. CDR3 nucleotide sequence: TGTGCCAGCAGCTTAAACCCCCCCGGGGTTTATAGCAATCAGCCCCAGCATTTT. Encoded protein: CASSLNPPGVYSNQPQHF.

By proportion, this clone is medium-sized. The chain recombines TRBV7-8 with TRBJ2-7; weak D call: TRBD1 (6 bases). The germline V and J ends were trimmed by 1 base and 1 base, with 8 bases remaining between them. This CDR3 is built from 14 residues. Germline values: CDR1 SGHVS, CDR2 FQNEAQ. The chain's CDR3 is CASSLVGGSYEQYF. Here the CDR3 DNA reads TGTGCCAGCAGCTTAGTAGGGGGATCCTACGAGCAGTACTTC.

The V and J genes are TRBV5-1 and TRBJ1-1, with 8 bases matching TRBD1. V was clipped by 4 bases and J by 0 bases; unmatched bases: 8. CDR3 size: 16 residues. In germline, CDR1 is SGHRS, CDR2 YFSETQ. CDR3 nucleotide sequence: TGCGCCAGCAGCCCCCAGACAGGGGACATGAACACTGAAGCTTTCTTT. As protein: CASSPQTGDMNTEAFF.

The gene calls are TRBV28 and TRBJ1-2; maybe TRBD1 (6 bases). CDR1 is MDHEN, CDR2 SYDVKM, per germline. V lost 5 bases and J lost 2, with 18 bases in between. The CDR3 has 16 amino acids. The CDR3 DNA reads TGTGCCAGCAGTCCGGGACATGGAGGGGTGAACTATGGCTACACCTTC. Translation: CASSPGHGGVNYGYTF.

This chain uses TRBV11-1 with TRBJ1-5; D may be TRBD1 (5 bases). Germline assignment: CDR1 SGHAT and CDR2 FQDESV (reference sequence). Trimming removed 1 base at V and 5 bases at J, with 21 bases between. The CDR3 totals 18 residues. CDR3 in DNA: TGTGCCAGCAGCTTAGTTCTTGGTATGGAGGGGCGGGATCAGCCCCAGCATTTT. Protein: CASSLVLGMEGRDQPQHF.

The J gene is TRBJ2-7, the V gene TRBV19, with a tentative D call TRBD2 (5 bases). Germline CDR1 LNHDA, CDR2 SQIVND (reference sequence). The V and J ends lost 9 bases and 0 bases respectively, with 15 bases between them. The CDR3 runs 14 residues. The CDR3 loop is CASSRNGDSYEQYF. The CDR3, as DNA: TGTGCCAGCTCGAGAAACGGGGACTCCTACGAGCAGTACTTC.

The chain recombines TRBV29-1 with TRBJ2-7; TRBD2 is a possible D gene (6 bases). The length of the CDR3 is 15 residues. V shed 0 bases and J shed 4 bases, with 16 bases lying between them. CDR1 and CDR2 (germline): SQVTM, ANQGSEA. This chain's CDR3 is CSVEEEGPRGYEQYF. For the CDR3, the DNA is TGCAGCGTTGAAGAGGAGGGGCCCCGGGGGTACGAGCAGTACTTC.

The gene calls are TRBV5-1 and TRBJ2-1, with D maybe TRBD1 (6 bases). V lost 3 bases and J 6 bases, leaving 13 bases between the germline ends. The V gene's germline CDR1 is SGHRS and CDR2 YFSETQ. This CDR3 is built from 14 residues. This CDR3 reads CASSYTRGSNEQFF. Here the CDR3 DNA reads TGCGCCAGCAGCTATACCAGGGGCTCCAATGAGCAGTTCTTC.

In its sample, this clone was seen a few times. Other DNA sequences in this specimen translate into the identical CDR3. CDR3 loop: CASSLGRNTEAFF. As DNA, the CDR3 is TGTGCCAGCAGCTTAGGCAGAAACACTGAAGCTTTCTTT. The gene calls are TRBV7-2 and TRBJ1-1; the D is unclear. The CDR3 consists of 13 residues. Trimming pared 1 base from V and 2 bases from J, leaving 5 bases between. Germline V CDR1 and CDR2: SGHTA, FQGNSA.

This clone showed up just a few times. This chain connects TRBV9 to TRBJ2-5, with TRBD2 matching over 7 bases. V was clipped by 0 bases and J by 3 bases; unmatched bases: 2. Germline V CDR1 and CDR2: SGDLS, YYNGEE. The CDR3 length is 14 residues. The CDR3 bases are TGTGCCAGCAGCGTAGGTCTAGCGGAAGAGACCCAGTACTTC. Its translation: CASSVGLAEETQYF.

This chain connects TRBV5-1 to TRBJ2-3; TRBD1 is a possible D gene (5 bases). The CDR3 consists of 14 residues. CDR1 is SGHRS, CDR2 YFSETQ, per germline. Trimming cost V 6 bases and J 2 bases, with 13 bases left between them. CDR3 coding DNA: TGCGCCAGCAAATCAGCAGGGATCACAGATACGCAGTATTTT. Protein: CASKSAGITDTQYF. Full variable domain (missing parts from reference TRBV5-1 and TRBJ2-3): KAGVTQTPRYLIKTRGQQVTLSCSPISGHRSVSWYQQTPGQGLQFLFEYFSETQRNKGNFPGRFSGRQFSNSRSEMNVSTLELGDSALYLCASKSAGITDTQYFGPGTRLTVL.

The chain couples TRBV7-9 to TRBJ2-1, with D perhaps given as TRBD1 or TRBD2 (5 bases each). From germline, CDR1 is SEHNR and CDR2 FQNEAQ (reference sequence). Trimming left V 5 bases short and J 3 bases short, with 17 bases between. The CDR3 sequence is 16 residues long. The DNA of the CDR3 is TGTGCCAGCAGCCCCGGGACGAGGGATCGCTACAATGAGCAGTTCTTC. Its translation: CASSPGTRDRYNEQFF.

The rearrangement joins TRBV19 to TRBJ1-5, with D possibly TRBD1 on 5 matching bases. Trimming stripped 9 bases from V and 1 base from J, with 19 bases between. Germline V gene data show CDR1 as LNHDA and CDR2 as SQIVND (reference sequence). This CDR3 is built from 16 residues. In DNA form, the CDR3 reads TGTGCCAGCTATCCAGGAGGGGTAGAGAGCAATCAGCCCCAGCATTTT. It encodes CASYPGGVESNQPQHF.

This chain uses TRBV6-6 with TRBJ2-5; D is possibly TRBD1 (5 bases). V lost 0 bases to trimming and J lost 1 base, with 9 bases between them. This CDR3 contains 15 residues. Germline lookup yields CDR1 MNHNY and CDR2 SVGAGI (reference sequence). CDR3 sequence reads: CASSYSGAAQETQYF. CDR3 DNA: TGTGCCAGCAGTTACTCAGGGGCGGCCCAAGAGACCCAGTACTTC.

This clone was recorded once. The chain is built from TRBV10-3 and TRBJ2-4; 11 nucleotides match TRBD2. This CDR3 is 15 amino acids long. The germline CDR1 and CDR2 sequences are ENHRY and SYGVKD. V lost 8 bases to trimming and J lost 5 bases; unmatched junction nucleotides: 8. The CDR3 sequence: CAIATSGSGQNIQYF. The DNA of the CDR3 is TGTGCCATCGCCACTAGCGGGAGTGGTCAAAACATTCAGTACTTC.

J is TRBJ1-3 and V is TRBV18; 7 bases fit TRBD1. V was clipped by 1 base and J by 1 base; unmatched bases: 7. In germline, CDR1 is KGHSH, CDR2 LQKENI. The CDR3 covers 17 residues. CDR3 protein: CASSPLQDRVSGNTIYF. In nucleotides, the CDR3 is TGTGCCAGCTCACCACTTCAAGACAGGGTATCTGGAAACACCATATATTTT.

The V gene is TRBV7-6, the J gene TRBJ2-3; TRBD2 matches 11 bases. The germline V gene encodes CDR1 SGHVS and CDR2 FNYEAQ. This CDR3 spans 16 amino acids. The V segment lost 1 base and the J segment 0 bases; nucleotides outside the gene matches: 0. CDR3 coding DNA: TGTGCCAGCAGCTTAGGGACTAGCGGGAGCACAGATACGCAGTATTTT. It specifies CASSLGTSGSTDTQYF.

This clone was observed a single time. The chain recombines TRBV7-3 with TRBJ2-2, with no clear D. V dropped 5 bases and J dropped 9 bases, with 13 bases sitting between them. This CDR3 region has 13 residues. The germline CDR1 and CDR2 sequences are SGHTA and FQGTGA. This CDR3 reads CASSQSPGWELFF. The CDR3, as DNA: TGTGCCAGCAGCCAATCCCCCGGGTGGGAGCTGTTTTTT.

The chain links TRBV28 to TRBJ1-2; 7 nucleotides match TRBD1. CDR1 MDHEN and CDR2 SYDVKM come from the germline V gene. This CDR3 spans 13 amino acids. Losses at the gene ends were 6 bases for V and 7 bases for J; bases not matched to a gene: 8. CDR3 sequence reads: CASRLQGYRGYTF. CDR3 nucleotide sequence: TGTGCCAGCAGGCTACAGGGGTATCGTGGCTACACCTTC.

The chain is built from TRBV2 and TRBJ1-2, with a possible D match to TRBD1 (5 bases). V dropped 8 bases and J dropped 3 bases, with 7 bases sitting between them. Germline loops: CDR1 SNHLY, CDR2 FYNNEI. This CDR3 spans 11 amino acids. The chain's CDR3 is CASGGDYGYTF. The CDR3 DNA reads TGTGCCAGCGGAGGGGACTATGGCTACACCTTC. Full variable domain (outside the CDR3, taken from reference TRBV2 and TRBJ1-2): EPEVTQTPSHQVTQMGQEVILRCVPISNHLYFYWYRQILGQKVEFLVSFYNNEISEKSEIFDDQFSVERPDGSNFTLKIRSTKLEDSAMYFCASGGDYGYTFGSGTRLTVV.

This chain connects TRBV4-3 to TRBJ2-5; tentatively, D is TRBD1 (8 bases). The CDR3 covers 15 residues. Between the trimmed V and J ends, which lost 3 bases and 4 bases, there was a span of 15 bases. Germline CDR1 LGHNA, CDR2 YSLEER. The CDR3 coding sequence is TGCGCCAGCAGCCATAATACAGGGGGGGGAGAGACCCAGTACTTC. Protein product: CASSHNTGGGETQYF.